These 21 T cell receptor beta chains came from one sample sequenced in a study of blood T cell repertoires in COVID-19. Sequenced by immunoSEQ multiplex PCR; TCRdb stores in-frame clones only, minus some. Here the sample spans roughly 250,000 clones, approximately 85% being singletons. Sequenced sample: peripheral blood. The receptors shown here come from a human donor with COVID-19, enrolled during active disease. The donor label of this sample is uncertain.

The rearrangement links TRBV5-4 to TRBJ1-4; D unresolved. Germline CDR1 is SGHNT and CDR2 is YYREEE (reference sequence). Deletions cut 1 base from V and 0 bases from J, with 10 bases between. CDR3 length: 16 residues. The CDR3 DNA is TGTGCCAGCAGCTTGATCGGGAGTGCAACTAATGAAAAACTGTTTTTT. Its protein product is CASSLIGSATNEKLFF.

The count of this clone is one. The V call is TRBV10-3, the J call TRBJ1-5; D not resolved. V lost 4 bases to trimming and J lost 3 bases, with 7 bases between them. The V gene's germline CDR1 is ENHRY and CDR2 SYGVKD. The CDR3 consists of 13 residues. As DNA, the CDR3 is TGTGCCATCAGTGGGGGAGACAATCAGCCCCAGCATTTT. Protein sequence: CAISGGDNQPQHF.

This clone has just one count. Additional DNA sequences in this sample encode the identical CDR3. CDR3 loop: CAWRDRGKETQYF. CDR3 nucleotide sequence: TGTGCCTGGAGGGACAGGGGAAAAGAGACCCAGTACTTC. The genes are TRBV30 and TRBJ2-5, with 9 bases identical to TRBD1. The junction had 2 bases not matched to a gene; V was cut back by 3 bases and J by 3 bases. The CDR3 has 13 residues. In germline, CDR1 is GTSNPN, CDR2 SVGIG (reference sequence).

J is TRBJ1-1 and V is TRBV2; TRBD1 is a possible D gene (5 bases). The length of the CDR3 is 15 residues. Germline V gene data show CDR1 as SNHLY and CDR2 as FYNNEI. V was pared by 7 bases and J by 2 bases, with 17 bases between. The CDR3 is CASNIRAWGNTEAFF. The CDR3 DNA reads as TGTGCCAGCAATATCCGGGCATGGGGCAACACTGAAGCTTTCTTT.

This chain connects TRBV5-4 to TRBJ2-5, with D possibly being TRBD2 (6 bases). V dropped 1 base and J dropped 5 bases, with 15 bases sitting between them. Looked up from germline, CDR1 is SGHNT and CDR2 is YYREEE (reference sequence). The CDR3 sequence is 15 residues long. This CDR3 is CASSLYGEVTETQYF. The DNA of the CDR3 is TGTGCCAGCAGCTTGTACGGGGAGGTGACGGAGACCCAGTACTTC.

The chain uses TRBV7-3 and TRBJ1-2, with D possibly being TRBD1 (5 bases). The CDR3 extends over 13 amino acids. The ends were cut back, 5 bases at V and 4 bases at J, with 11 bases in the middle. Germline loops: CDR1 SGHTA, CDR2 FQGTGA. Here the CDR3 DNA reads TGTGCCAGCAGCGACCAGGGAGGCTATGGCTACACCTTC. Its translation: CASSDQGGYGYTF.

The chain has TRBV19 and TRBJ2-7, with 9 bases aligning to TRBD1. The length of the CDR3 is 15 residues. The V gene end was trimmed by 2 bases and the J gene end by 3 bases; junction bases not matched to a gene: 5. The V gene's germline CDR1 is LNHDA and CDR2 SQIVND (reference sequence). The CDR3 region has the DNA TGTGCCAGTAGTATAAGTCGGACAGGGGTCTACGAGCAGTACTTC. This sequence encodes CASSISRTGVYEQYF.

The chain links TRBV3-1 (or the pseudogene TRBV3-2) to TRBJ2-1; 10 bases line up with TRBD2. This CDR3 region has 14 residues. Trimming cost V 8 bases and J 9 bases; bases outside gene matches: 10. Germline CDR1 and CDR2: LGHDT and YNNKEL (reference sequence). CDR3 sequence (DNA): TGTGCCAGCTCGCCCAGCGGGGGGGTTGTTGAGCAGTTCTTC. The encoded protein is CASSPSGGVVEQFF.

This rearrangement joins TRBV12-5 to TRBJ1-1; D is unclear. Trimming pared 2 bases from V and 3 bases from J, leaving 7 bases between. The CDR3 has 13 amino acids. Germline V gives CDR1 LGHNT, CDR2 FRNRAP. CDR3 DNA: TGTGCTAGTGGTTTGTCCTCGGACACTGAAGCTTTCTTT. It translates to CASGLSSDTEAFF.

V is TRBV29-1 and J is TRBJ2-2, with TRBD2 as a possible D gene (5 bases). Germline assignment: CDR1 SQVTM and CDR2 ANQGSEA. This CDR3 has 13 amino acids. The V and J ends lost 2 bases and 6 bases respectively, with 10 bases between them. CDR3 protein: CSVEFLASGELFF. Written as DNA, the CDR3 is TGCAGCGTTGAATTCCTAGCTTCCGGGGAGCTGTTTTTT.

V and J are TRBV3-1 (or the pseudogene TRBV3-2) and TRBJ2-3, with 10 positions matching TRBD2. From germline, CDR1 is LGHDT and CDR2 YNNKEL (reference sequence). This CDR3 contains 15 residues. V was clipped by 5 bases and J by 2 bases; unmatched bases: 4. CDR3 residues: CASSVAGGFTDTQYF. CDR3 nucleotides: TGTGCCAGCAGCGTAGCGGGAGGCTTCACAGATACGCAGTATTTT.

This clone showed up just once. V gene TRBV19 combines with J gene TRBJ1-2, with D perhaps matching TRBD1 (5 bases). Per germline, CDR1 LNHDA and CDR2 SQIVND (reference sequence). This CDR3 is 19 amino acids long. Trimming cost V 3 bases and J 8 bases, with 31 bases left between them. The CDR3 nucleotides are TGTGCCAGTAGTATCCGATCATCCACCGGGACTCAGAACGTGGGAGGCTACACCTTC. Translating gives CASSIRSSTGTQNVGGYTF.

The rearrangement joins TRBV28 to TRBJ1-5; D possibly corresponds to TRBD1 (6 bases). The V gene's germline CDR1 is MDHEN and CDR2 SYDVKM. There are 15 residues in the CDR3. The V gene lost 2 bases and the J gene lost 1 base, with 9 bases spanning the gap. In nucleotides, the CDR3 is TGTGCCAGCAGTTTAATGGGGGCGAGCAATCAGCCCCAGCATTTT. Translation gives CASSLMGASNQPQHF.

In nucleotides, the CDR3 is TGCGCCAGCAGCCCAGGGTTCGGCTATGGCTACACCTTC. The encoded protein is CASSPGFGYGYTF. This rearrangement joins TRBV5-1 to TRBJ1-2; weak D call: TRBD1 (5 bases). The germline V gene encodes CDR1 SGHRS and CDR2 YFSETQ. This CDR3 contains 13 residues. The V gene lost 4 bases and the J gene lost 4 bases, with 11 bases spanning the gap.

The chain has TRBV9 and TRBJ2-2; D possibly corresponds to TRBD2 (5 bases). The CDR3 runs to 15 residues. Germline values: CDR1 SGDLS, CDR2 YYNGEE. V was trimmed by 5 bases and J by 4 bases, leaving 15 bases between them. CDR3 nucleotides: TGTGCCAGCAGTCTGGACGTAGGAGGCACCGGGGAGCTGTTTTTT. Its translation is CASSLDVGGTGELFF.

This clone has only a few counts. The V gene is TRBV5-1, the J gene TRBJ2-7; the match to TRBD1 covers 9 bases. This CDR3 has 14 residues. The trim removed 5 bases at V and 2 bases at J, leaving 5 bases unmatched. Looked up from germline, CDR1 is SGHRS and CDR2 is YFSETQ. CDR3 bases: TGCGCCAGCAGAGGACAGGGGACAACCTACGAGCAGTACTTC. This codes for CASRGQGTTYEQYF.

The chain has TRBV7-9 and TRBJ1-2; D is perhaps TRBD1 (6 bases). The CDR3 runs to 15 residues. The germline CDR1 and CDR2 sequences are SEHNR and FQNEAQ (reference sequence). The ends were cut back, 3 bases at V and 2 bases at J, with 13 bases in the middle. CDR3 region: CASSFGGGANYGYTF. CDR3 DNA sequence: TGTGCCAGCAGCTTCGGAGGGGGGGCAAACTATGGCTACACCTTC.

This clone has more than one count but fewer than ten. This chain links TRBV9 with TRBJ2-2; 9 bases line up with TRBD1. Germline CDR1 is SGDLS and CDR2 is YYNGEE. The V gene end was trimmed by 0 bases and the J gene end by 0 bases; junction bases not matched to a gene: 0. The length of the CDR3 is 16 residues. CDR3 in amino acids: CASSVGQGANTGELFF. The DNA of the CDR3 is TGTGCCAGCAGCGTAGGACAGGGGGCGAACACCGGGGAGCTGTTTTTT.

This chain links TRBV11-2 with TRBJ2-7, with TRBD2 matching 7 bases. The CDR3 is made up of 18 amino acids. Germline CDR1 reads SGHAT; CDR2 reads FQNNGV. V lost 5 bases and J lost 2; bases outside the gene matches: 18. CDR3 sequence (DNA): TGTGCCAGCAGCCTACTCCTCTATGGCGGGAGCACACCCTACGAGCAGTACTTC. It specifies CASSLLLYGGSTPYEQYF.

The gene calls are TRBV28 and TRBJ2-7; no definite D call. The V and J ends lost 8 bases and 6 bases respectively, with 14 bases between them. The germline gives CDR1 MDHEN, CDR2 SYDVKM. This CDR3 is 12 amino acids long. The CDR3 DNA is TGTGCCAGCCAGAGAATGGAGCGCGAGCAGTACTTC. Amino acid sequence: CASQRMEREQYF.

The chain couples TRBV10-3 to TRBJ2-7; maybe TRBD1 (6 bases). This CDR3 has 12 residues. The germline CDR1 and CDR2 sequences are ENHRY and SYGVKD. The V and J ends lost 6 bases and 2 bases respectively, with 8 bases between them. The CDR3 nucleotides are TGTGCCATCAGGACAGGTCCCTACGAGCAGTACTTC. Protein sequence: CAIRTGPYEQYF.